Each of the 2 T cell receptor beta chains below was sequenced from the same sample in a study of beta chain features in type 1 diabetes. Study-wide findings and caveats: In all four CD4+ subsets, TCRB CDR3 length was significantly, moderately reduced in type 1 diabetes.

All of the isolated RNA was reverse transcribed, so expressed TCRB transcripts were sequenced. Here immunoSEQ multiplex PCR was the method, and the copy in TCRdb shows in-frame clones only, minus some. The sample lists hundreds of thousands of clones; 13% were seen once. Their antigen targets remain unknown. Sequences were obtained from naive CD4+ T cells from blood. These receptors were obtained from a man younger than 35 with type 1 diabetes.

V usage is TRBV4-1 and J usage is TRBJ2-7; 9 nucleotides match TRBD1. This CDR3 region has 17 residues. V shed 4 bases and J 4 bases; nucleotides not matched to a gene: 14. The germline V gene has CDR1 MGHRA and CDR2 YSYEKL. The CDR3 loop reads CASSLQDFGQGKYEQYF. The CDR3 DNA sequence: TGCGCCAGCAGCCTTCAAGACTTCGGACAGGGGAAATACGAGCAGTACTTC.

The chain employs TRBV9 and TRBJ2-7, with D perhaps TRBD1 (5 bases). This CDR3 comprises 12 residues. The germline V and J ends were trimmed by 4 bases and 3 bases, with 8 bases remaining between them. Germline lookup yields CDR1 SGDLS and CDR2 YYNGEE. In DNA form, the CDR3 reads TGTGCCAGCAGCCCAGGGCGCTACGAGCAGTACTTC. Amino acid sequence: CASSPGRYEQYF.